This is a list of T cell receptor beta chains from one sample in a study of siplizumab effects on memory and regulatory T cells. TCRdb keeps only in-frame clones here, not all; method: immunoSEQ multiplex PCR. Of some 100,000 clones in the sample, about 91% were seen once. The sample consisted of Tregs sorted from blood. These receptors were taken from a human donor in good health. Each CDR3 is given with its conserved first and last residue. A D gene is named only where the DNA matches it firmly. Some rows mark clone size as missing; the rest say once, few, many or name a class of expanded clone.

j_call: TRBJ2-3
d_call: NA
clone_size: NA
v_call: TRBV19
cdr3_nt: TGTGCCAGTAGTGAGGGTATTCAAACAGATACGCAGTATTTT
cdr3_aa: CASSEGIQTDTQYF

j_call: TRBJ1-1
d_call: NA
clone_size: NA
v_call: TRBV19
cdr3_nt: TGTGCCAGTAGTGAGTCAAGTGGAGTGAAGGCTTTCTTT
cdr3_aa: CASSESSGVKAFF

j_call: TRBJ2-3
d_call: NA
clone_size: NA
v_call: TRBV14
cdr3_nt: TGTGCCAGCAGCCCATCCACAGATACGCAGTATTTT
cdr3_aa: CASSPSTDTQYF

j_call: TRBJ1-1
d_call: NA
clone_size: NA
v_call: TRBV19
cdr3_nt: TGTGCCAGTAGTGCACGAATCGGGAACACTGAAGCTTTCTTT
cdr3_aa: CASSARIGNTEAFF

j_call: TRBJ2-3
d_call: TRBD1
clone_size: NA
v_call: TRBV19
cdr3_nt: TGTGCCAGTACCATCGGGACAGCTATTACAGATACGCAGTATTTT
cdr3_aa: CASTIGTAITDTQYF

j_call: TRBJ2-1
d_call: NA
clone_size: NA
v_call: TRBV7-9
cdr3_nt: TGTGCCAGCAGCTTCGGGGTTAATGAGCAGTTCTTC
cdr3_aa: CASSFGVNEQFF

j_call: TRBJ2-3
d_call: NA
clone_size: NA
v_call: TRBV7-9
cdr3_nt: TGTGCCAGCAGCTTAGCGCGTAAAACACCCTCCACAGATACGCAGTATTTT
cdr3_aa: CASSLARKTPSTDTQYF

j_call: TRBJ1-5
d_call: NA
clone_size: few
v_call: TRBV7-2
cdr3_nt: TGTGCCAGCAGCTTCCTGACAGGATCTCGTCAGCCCCAGCATTTT
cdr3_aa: CASSFLTGSRQPQHF

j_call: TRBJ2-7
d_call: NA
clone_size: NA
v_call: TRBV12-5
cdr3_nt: TGTGCTAGTGGTTTGGGACAGGCCCCCCACGAGCAGTACTTC
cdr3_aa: CASGLGQAPHEQYF

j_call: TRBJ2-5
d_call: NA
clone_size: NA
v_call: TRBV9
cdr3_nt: TGTGCCAGCAGCGTTGGACAACAAGAGACCCAGTACTTC
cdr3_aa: CASSVGQQETQYF

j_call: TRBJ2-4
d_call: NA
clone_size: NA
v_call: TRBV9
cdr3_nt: TGTGCCAGCAGCGTAGATATGGGGGGGCAAAAAAACATTCAGTACTTC
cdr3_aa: CASSVDMGGQKNIQYF

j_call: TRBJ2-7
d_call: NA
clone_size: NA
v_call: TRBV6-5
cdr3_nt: TGTGCCAGCAGTTACAACGGGGTCTCCGACCACGAGCAGTACTTC
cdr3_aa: CASSYNGVSDHEQYF

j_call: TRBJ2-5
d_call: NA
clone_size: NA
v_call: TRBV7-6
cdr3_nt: TGTGCCAGCAGAGATGGGGGTCAGGAGACCCAGTACTTC
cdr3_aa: CASRDGGQETQYF

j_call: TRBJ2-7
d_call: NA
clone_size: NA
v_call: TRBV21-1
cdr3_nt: TGTGCCAGCAGCAAGCAAGGGGACGGGACTAGCGGGAGGTTCTGTCCCTACGAGCAGTACTTC
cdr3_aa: CASSKQGDGTSGRFCPYEQYF

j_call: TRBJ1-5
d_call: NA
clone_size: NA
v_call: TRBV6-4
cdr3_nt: TGTGCCAGCAGTTGGCTCGCGAAGAGGGGGGGGAAGCCCCAGCATTTT
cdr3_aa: CASSWLAKRGGKPQHF

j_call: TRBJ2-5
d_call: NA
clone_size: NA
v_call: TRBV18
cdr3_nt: TGTGCCAGCTCACCAGGGGAGACCCAGTACTTC
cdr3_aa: CASSPGETQYF

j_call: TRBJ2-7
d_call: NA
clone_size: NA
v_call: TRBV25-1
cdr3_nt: TGTGCCCCTAACCTAGGACAACCCTTGTACGAGCAGTACTTC
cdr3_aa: CAPNLGQPLYEQYF

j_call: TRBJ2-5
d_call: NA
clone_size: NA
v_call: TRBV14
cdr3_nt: TGTGCCAGCAGCCGCGAGCTCTACCAAGAGACCCAGTACTTC
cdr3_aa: CASSRELYQETQYF

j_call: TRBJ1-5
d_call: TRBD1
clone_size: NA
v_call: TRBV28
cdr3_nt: TGTGCCAGCAGTAACAGGGGGCTAGGACAGCCCCAGCATTTT
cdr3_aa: CASSNRGLGQPQHF

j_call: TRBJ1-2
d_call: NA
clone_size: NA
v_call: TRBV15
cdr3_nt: TGTGCCACCAGCATGTTAGCTGGGGGTAGGGGCTACACCTTC
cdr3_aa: CATSMLAGGRGYTF

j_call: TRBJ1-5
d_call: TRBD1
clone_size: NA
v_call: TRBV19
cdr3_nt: TGTGCCAGTAGCCCTCCTGGACAGGGGAGTTATAGCAATCAGCCCCAGCATTTT
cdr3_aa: CASSPPGQGSYSNQPQHF

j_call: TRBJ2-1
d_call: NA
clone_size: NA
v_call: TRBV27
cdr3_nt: TGTGCCAGCAGGCGAATCGGGGGTTATGAGCAGTTCTTC
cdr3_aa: CASRRIGGYEQFF

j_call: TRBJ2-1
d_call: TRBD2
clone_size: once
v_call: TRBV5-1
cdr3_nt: TGCGCCAGCAGCTTGTGGACTACCCCTAGAGGGAGGGCCGTTGAGCAGTTCTTC
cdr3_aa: CASSLWTTPRGRAVEQFF

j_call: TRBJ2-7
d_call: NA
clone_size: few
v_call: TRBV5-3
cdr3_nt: TGTGCCAGAAGCCACACAGGGGAGGGCCACGAGCAGTACTTC
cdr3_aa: CARSHTGEGHEQYF

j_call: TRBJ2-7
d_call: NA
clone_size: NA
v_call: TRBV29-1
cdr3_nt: TGCAGCGTTGGTAGTGGAACCTACGAGCAGTACTTC
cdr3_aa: CSVGSGTYEQYF

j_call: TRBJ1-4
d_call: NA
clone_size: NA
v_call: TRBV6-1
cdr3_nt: TGTGCCAGCAGTGAACGCGGCCGCCTTATGTTTTTT
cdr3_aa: CASSERGRLMFF

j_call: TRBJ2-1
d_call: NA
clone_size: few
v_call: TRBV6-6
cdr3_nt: TGTGCCAGCAGCCGTAATGAGCAGTTCTTC
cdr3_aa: CASSRNEQFF

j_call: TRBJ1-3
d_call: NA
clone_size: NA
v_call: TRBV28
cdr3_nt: TGTGCCAGCGGGGCTGGAAACACCATATATTTT
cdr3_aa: CASGAGNTIYF

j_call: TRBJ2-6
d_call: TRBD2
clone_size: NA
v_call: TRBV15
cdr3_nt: TGTGCCACCAGGGGGACTACCGGGGCCAACGTCCTGACTTTC
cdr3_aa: CATRGTTGANVLTF

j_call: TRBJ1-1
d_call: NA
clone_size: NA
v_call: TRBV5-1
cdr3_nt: TGCGCCAGCAGCCTTCAGGGAGCGAACACTGAAGCTTTCTTT
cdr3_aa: CASSLQGANTEAFF

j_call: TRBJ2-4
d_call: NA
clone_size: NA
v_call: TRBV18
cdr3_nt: TGTGCCAGCTCACCCCAGAGGGCGGACATTCAGTACTTC
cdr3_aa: CASSPQRADIQYF

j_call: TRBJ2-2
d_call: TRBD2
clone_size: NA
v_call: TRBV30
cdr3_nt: TGTGCCTGGAAGGGCGGGAGGGCGGTCGGGGAGCTGTTTTTT
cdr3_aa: CAWKGGRAVGELFF

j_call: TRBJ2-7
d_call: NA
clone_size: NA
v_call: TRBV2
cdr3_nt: TGTGCCAGCAGTAGGGACCCCTACGAGCAGTACTTC
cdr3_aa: CASSRDPYEQYF

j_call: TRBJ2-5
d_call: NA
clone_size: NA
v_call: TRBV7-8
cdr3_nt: TGTGCCAGCAGCAACCAAGAGACCCAGTACTTC
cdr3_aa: CASSNQETQYF

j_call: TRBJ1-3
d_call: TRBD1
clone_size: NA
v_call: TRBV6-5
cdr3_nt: TGTGCCAGCAGTTGGGCGGGACAGGGCGGCACCATATATTTT
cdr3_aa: CASSWAGQGGTIYF

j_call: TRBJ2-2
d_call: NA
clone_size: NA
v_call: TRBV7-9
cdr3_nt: TGTGCCAGCAGCTCAAGAAGGGGGGAGCTGTTTTTT
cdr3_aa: CASSSRRGELFF

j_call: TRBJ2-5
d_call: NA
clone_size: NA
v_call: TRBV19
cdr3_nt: TGTGCCAGTAGTATAGCGTTCCGTAGCAGGGAGACCCAGTACTTC
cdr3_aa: CASSIAFRSRETQYF